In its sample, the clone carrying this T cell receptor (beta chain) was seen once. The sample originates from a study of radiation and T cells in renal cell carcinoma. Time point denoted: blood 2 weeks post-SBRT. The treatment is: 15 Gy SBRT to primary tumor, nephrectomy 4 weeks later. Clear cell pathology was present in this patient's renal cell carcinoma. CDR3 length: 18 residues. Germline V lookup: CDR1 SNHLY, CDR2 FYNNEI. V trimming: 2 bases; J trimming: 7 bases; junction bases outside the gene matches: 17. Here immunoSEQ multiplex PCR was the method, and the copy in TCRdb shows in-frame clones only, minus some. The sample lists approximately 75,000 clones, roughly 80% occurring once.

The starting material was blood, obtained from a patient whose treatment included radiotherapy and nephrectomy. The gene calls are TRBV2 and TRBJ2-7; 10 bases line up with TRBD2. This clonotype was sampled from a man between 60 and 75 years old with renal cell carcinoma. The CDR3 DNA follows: TGTGCCAGCAGTGAACCCTCGGGACTAGCGCGTCGAGTAGAGGAGCAGTACTTC. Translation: CASSEPSGLARRVEEQYF.